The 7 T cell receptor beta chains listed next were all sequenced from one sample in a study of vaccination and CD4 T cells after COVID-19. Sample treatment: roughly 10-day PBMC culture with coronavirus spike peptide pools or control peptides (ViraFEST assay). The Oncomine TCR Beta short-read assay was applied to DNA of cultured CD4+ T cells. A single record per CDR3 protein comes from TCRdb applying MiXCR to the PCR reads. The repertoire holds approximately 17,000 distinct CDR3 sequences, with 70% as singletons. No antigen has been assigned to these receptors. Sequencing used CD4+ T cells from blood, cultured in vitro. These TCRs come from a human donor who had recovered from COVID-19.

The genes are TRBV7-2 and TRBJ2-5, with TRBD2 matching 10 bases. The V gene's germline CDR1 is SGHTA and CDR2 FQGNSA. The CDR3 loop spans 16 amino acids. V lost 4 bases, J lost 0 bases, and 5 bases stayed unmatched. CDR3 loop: CASSSGLAVNQETQYF. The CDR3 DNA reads TGTGCCAGCAGCTCCGGACTAGCGGTGAACCAAGAGACCCAGTACTTC. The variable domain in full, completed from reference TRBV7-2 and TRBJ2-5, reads GAGVSQSPSNKVTEKGKDVELRCDPISGHTALYWYRQSLGQGLEFLIYFQGNSAPDKSGLPSDRFSAERTGGSVSTLTIQRTQQEDSAVYLCASSSGLAVNQETQYFGPGTRLLVL.

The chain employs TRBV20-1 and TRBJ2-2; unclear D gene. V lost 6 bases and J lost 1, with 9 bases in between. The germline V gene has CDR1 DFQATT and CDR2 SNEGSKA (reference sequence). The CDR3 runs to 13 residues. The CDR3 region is CSARSRNTGELFF. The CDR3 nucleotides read TGCAGTGCGAGGAGCAGGAACACCGGGGAGCTGTTTTTT.

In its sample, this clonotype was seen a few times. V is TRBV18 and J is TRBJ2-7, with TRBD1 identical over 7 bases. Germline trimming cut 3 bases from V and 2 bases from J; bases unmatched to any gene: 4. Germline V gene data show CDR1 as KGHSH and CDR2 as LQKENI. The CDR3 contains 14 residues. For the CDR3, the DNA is TGTGCCAGCTCACCGGGACAGACCACCTACGAGCAGTACTTC. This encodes CASSPGQTTYEQYF. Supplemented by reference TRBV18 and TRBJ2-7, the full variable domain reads NAGVMQNPRHLVRRRGQEARLRCSPMKGHSHVYWYRQLPEEGLKFMVYLQKENIIDESGMPKERFSAEFPKEGPSILRIQQVVRGDSAAYFCASSPGQTTYEQYFGPGTRLTVT.

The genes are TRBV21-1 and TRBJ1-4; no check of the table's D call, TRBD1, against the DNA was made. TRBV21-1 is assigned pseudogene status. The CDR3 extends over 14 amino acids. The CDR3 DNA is TGTGCCGCATCGGGGCGGGAAAGTCGTGAAAAACTGTTTTTT. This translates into CAASGRESREKLFF.

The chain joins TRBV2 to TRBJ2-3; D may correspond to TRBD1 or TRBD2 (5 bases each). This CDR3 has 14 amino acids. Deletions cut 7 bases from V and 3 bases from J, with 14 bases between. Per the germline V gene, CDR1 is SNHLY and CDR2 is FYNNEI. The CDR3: CASIRDPATDTQYF. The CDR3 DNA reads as TGTGCCAGCATCCGGGACCCCGCGACAGATACGCAGTATTTT.

The CDR3 bases are TGTGCCAGCAGCCTTCTTTTCTCCTACGAGCAGTACTTC. This gives the protein CASSLLFSYEQYF. This chain connects TRBV27 to TRBJ2-7, with no clear D. The CDR3 consists of 13 residues. CDR1 MNHEY and CDR2 SMNVEV come from the germline V gene (reference sequence). V shed 6 bases and J shed 0 bases, with 9 bases lying between them.

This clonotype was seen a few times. The CDR3 DNA reads TGCGCCAGCAGTGAGTTTCGGCAGGCGTCTGAAGCTTTCTTT. Translation gives CASSEFRQASEAFF. The chain links TRBV10-1 to TRBJ1-1; D gene unclear. The CDR3 is 14 amino acids. CDR1 is WNHNN and CDR2 is SYGVQD in the germline V gene (reference sequence). Trimming left V 1 base short and J 6 bases short, with 12 bases between.